This T cell receptor beta chain was found in a study of regulatory T cells in long-lasting Graves disease. Study-wide results and caveats: Among samples with persistent disease, TRBV28, TRBJ1-2 and TRBJ2-5 were favored. Compared with new cases, persistent Graves' patients showed reduced TCR diversity. Persistent patients shared more public clonotypes (roughly 2,800) than new patients (roughly 1,000).

The germline V gene has CDR1 SQVTM and CDR2 ANQGSEA. Trimming pared 2 bases from V and 0 bases from J, leaving 10 bases between. There are 14 residues in the CDR3. As to time point: persistent/refractory GD, antithyroid drugs over 5 years with positive TRAb. Making the TCR library involved RNA that had been extracted from PBMCs. The patient group derived from an endocrinology department in Xi'an, China. As regards this clonotype: The antigen is unknown.

Combining iRepertoire HTBI primers with Arm-PCR of CDR3 regions, the authors built TCR beta libraries. TCRdb re-derived calls from the multiplex PCR reads in MiXCR, one entry per CDR3 protein. The data hold about 660,000 distinct CDR3 sequences, with about 32% observed a single time. The chain recombines TRBV29-1 with TRBJ2-5; tentative D call: TRBD1 (6 bases). The TCR sequence derives from a female donor with Graves disease. The sequencing here drew on peripheral blood mononuclear cells (PBMCs), taken when the disease was refractory, from a patient treated with antithyroid drugs. The CDR3 loop is CSVELQGHQETQYF. The CDR3 DNA sequence: TGCAGCGTTGAACTCCAGGGGCACCAAGAGACCCAGTACTTC.